Each of the 6 T cell receptor beta chains below was sequenced from the same sample in a study of T cells in Graves' hyperthyroidism and ophthalmopathy. RNA transcripts yielded amplified TCR beta CDR3 regions. With the HTBI primer set, the TCR CDR3 went through a first round of RT-PCR. TCRdb used MiXCR to reprocess the multiplex PCR reads, holding one entry per CDR3 protein. The sample records approximately 520,000 distinct CDR3 sequences, less than 25% being singletons. Input material: blood. The receptors shown here come from a man in his late teens or twenties with Graves' hyperthyroidism.

The chain employs TRBV4-1 and TRBJ2-2, with D possibly being TRBD1 or TRBD2 (6 bases each). Germline-derived CDR1 and CDR2 are MGHRA and YSYEKL. Trimming pared 1 base from V and 4 bases from J, leaving 16 bases between. The length of the CDR3 is 17 residues. The CDR3 coding sequence is TGCGCCAGCAGCCAAGTCCCATCAAAGGGGGGCACCGGGGAGCTGTTTTTT. Translating gives CASSQVPSKGGTGELFF.

This clonotype was seen many times. V is TRBV18 and J is TRBJ2-5; D not resolved. Germline values: CDR1 KGHSH, CDR2 LQKENI. V lost 0 bases and J lost 0, with 8 bases in between. CDR3 size: 15 residues. The CDR3 DNA reads TGTGCCAGCTCACCACCGGCTGGCGACCAAGAGACCCAGTACTTC. Translation gives CASSPPAGDQETQYF.

This clonotype was counted a few times. The chain joins TRBV6-5 to TRBJ2-5; the D call may be TRBD1 or TRBD2 (5 bases each). Between the trimmed V and J ends, which lost 2 bases and 1 base, there was a span of 11 bases. The CDR3 totals 15 residues. CDR1 is MNHEY and CDR2 is SVGAGI in the germline V gene. The CDR3 protein is CASSYTGTPQETQYF. The CDR3 DNA reads TGTGCCAGCAGTTACACGGGGACGCCCCAAGAGACCCAGTACTTC.

This clonotype has at least ten counts. This sequence joins TRBV15 and TRBJ2-7; D gene uncertain. CDR1 LNHNV and CDR2 YYDKDF come from the germline V gene (reference sequence). Trimming left V 5 bases short and J 5 bases short, with 19 bases between. This CDR3 comprises 15 residues. In DNA form, the CDR3 reads TGTGCCACCAGCCTAGACAACACAAGGATTAACGAGCAGTACTTC. Residues: CATSLDNTRINEQYF.

This clonotype was seen many times. The rearrangement uses TRBV27 and TRBJ2-5, with D unresolved. Germline values: CDR1 MNHEY, CDR2 SMNVEV (reference sequence). CDR3 length: 13 amino acids. Trimming pared 5 bases from V and 4 bases from J, leaving 11 bases between. This CDR3 is CASSPTDLETQYF. Written as DNA, the CDR3 is TGTGCCAGCAGTCCTACCGATTTAGAGACCCAGTACTTC.

The V gene is TRBV20-1, the J gene TRBJ2-7; D possibly corresponds to TRBD2 (6 bases). CDR1 is DFQATT and CDR2 is SNEGSKA in the germline V gene (reference sequence). The CDR3 is made up of 14 amino acids. V lost 1 base to trimming and J lost 0 bases, with 10 bases between them. In DNA form, the CDR3 reads TGCAGTGCTAGAGGGGCGGGGAGCTCCTACGAGCAGTACTTC. It encodes CSARGAGSSYEQYF.